The 15 T cell receptor beta chains below come from one sample, sequenced in a study of patients and donors after allogeneic stem cell transplantation. Each CDR3 protein gets one entry after TCRdb re-called the RT-PCR reads with MiXCR. The repertoire holds about 960,000 distinct CDR3 sequences, with approximately 18% as singletons. The sequencing sample was made of blood, either unsorted or a sorted T cell fraction (not recorded which). The source of these receptors is a human donor who was either an allogeneic HSCT recipient or a stem cell or donor lymphocyte infusion donor (not recorded which). It is not recorded whose cells these are; they may come from a transplant donor.

This clonotype was seen more than once but under ten times. V gene TRBV6-1 combines with J gene TRBJ2-1; D possibly corresponds to TRBD2 (7 bases). The CDR3 runs to 15 residues. Germline CDR1 is MNHNS and CDR2 is SASEGT. The V and J ends lost 5 bases and 5 bases respectively, with 16 bases between them. In nucleotides, the CDR3 is TGTGCCAGCAGTATCGGACTAGGGGGTGACAATGAGCAGTTCTTC. Translated, it gives CASSIGLGGDNEQFF.

In its sample, this clonotype was seen a few times. The genes are TRBV24-1 and TRBJ2-1; D remains ambiguous. The CDR3 has 12 amino acids. The V end was cut by 4 bases, the J end by 7 bases, with 7 bases between. In germline, CDR1 is KGHDR, CDR2 SFDVKD. In DNA, the CDR3 is TGTGCCACCAGTGACTTGAGAAATGAGCAGTTCTTC. Its translation is CATSDLRNEQFF.

This clonotype showed up just a few times. The chain couples TRBV5-6 to TRBJ2-3, with D unresolved. This CDR3 is 15 amino acids long. In germline, CDR1 is SGHDT, CDR2 YYEEEE. Trimming removed 0 bases from V and 0 bases from J, with 8 bases in between. For the CDR3, the DNA is TGTGCCAGCAGCTTGGTCACCGAGAGCACAGATACGCAGTATTTT. Translation: CASSLVTESTDTQYF.

The V and J genes are TRBV5-1 and TRBJ2-1; 13 bases agree with TRBD2. The CDR3 runs to 19 residues. With V trimmed by 0 bases and J by 0 bases, 6 bases remained unmatched. Germline V CDR1 and CDR2: SGHRS, YFSETQ. CDR3 sequence: CASSLGLAGGWSSYNEQFF. CDR3 coding DNA: TGCGCCAGCAGCTTGGGACTAGCGGGAGGCTGGAGCTCCTACAATGAGCAGTTCTTC.

This clonotype was counted at least ten times. The chain joins TRBV3-1 to TRBJ1-4; 11 nucleotides line up with TRBD1. The CDR3 runs to 14 residues. V gave up 4 bases and J gave up 8 bases; unmatched junction bases: 3. Germline CDR1 LGHDT, CDR2 YNNKEL (reference sequence). The CDR3: CASSRGTGGEKLFF. The CDR3 DNA sequence: TGTGCCAGCAGCCGCGGGACAGGGGGGGAAAAACTGTTTTTT.

The CDR3 protein is CASSSLTGGETEAFF. In DNA form, the CDR3 reads TGCGCCAGCAGCTCCTTGACAGGGGGTGAGACTGAAGCTTTCTTT. The rearrangement uses TRBV5-1 and TRBJ1-1, with 9 bases identical to TRBD1. The length of the CDR3 is 15 residues. Germline-derived CDR1 and CDR2 are SGHRS and YFSETQ. Trimming at V came to 3 bases and at J to 5 bases, leaving 8 bases not matched to a gene.

Many counts were recorded for this clonotype. The V and J genes are TRBV12-3 or TRBV12-4 and TRBJ1-2, with 8 bases aligning to TRBD1. The CDR3 runs to 15 residues. The V gene end was trimmed by 6 bases and the J gene end by 2 bases; junction bases not matched to a gene: 8. The CDR3 coding sequence is TGTGCCAGCAGCAGCCAAGGACAGGGAAACTATGGCTACACCTTC. Amino acids: CASSSQGQGNYGYTF.

This clonotype has just a few counts. The chain joins TRBV19 to TRBJ2-7; no reliable D call. Trimming took off 3 bases at V and 0 bases at J, with 9 bases between the two ends. CDR3 length: 14 residues. CDR1 is LNHDA, CDR2 SQIVND, per germline (reference sequence). The CDR3 bases are TGTGCCAGTAGTATCCAGGATTCCTCCTACGAGCAGTACTTC. Its protein is CASSIQDSSYEQYF.

This clonotype was recorded a few times. CDR3 sequence (DNA): TGTGCCAGCAGCTTATCGACGTTACAGGGAAAATATGGCTACACCTTC. Amino acid sequence: CASSLSTLQGKYGYTF. V and J are TRBV11-1 and TRBJ1-2, with D perhaps TRBD1 (6 bases). CDR1 SGHAT and CDR2 FQDESV come from the germline V gene (reference sequence). Deletions cut 2 bases from V and 5 bases from J, with 18 bases between. The CDR3 is 16 residues long.

The rearrangement uses TRBV5-6 and TRBJ2-5; perhaps TRBD2 as D (7 bases). The CDR3 is 14 amino acids. The germline CDR1 and CDR2 sequences are SGHDT and YYEEEE. The V and J ends lost 1 base and 4 bases respectively, with 11 bases between them. CDR3 DNA: TGTGCCAGCAGCTTGTCGGGGGGCATAGAGACCCAGTACTTC. Protein sequence: CASSLSGGIETQYF.

This clonotype was detected only a few times. V is TRBV7-9 and J is TRBJ2-3; a possible D gene is TRBD2 (5 bases). The length of the CDR3 is 16 residues. Germline CDR1 and CDR2: SEHNR and FQNEAQ (reference sequence). Trimming pared 5 bases from V and 0 bases from J, leaving 15 bases between. The CDR3 DNA follows: TGTGCCAGCAGCCCGCTACTAGTGCGAAGCACAGATACGCAGTATTTT. Translating it yields CASSPLLVRSTDTQYF.

V usage is TRBV20-1 and J usage is TRBJ2-1; possibly TRBD2 for D (6 bases). Trimming stripped 0 bases from V and 0 bases from J, with 12 bases between. Germline V lookup: CDR1 DFQATT, CDR2 SNEGSKA (reference sequence). The CDR3 runs to 16 residues. The CDR3 spells CSARETRDFSYNEQFF. CDR3 sequence (DNA): TGCAGTGCTAGAGAGACTCGGGACTTCTCCTACAATGAGCAGTTCTTC.

The rearrangement links TRBV6-1 to TRBJ1-5; D gene unclear. The CDR3 totals 15 residues. CDR1 MNHNS and CDR2 SASEGT come from the germline V gene. The V end lost 0 bases, the J end lost 5 bases, and 11 bases lay between the germline ends. The chain's CDR3 is CASSEASGLHQPQHF. In DNA, the CDR3 is TGTGCCAGCAGTGAAGCGAGCGGGCTTCATCAGCCCCAGCATTTT.

There are a few counts of this clonotype. The rearrangement uses TRBV20-1 and TRBJ2-1; 9 bases are shared with TRBD1. CDR1 and CDR2 from the germline V gene are DFQATT and SNEGSKA (reference sequence). This CDR3 is built from 17 residues. V dropped 0 bases and J dropped 7; count of bases not matched to a gene: 13. The CDR3 sequence is CSARDPGPGTGSNEQFF. DNA of the CDR3: TGCAGTGCTAGAGACCCAGGACCCGGGACAGGGAGTAATGAGCAGTTCTTC.

CDR3 DNA sequence: TGTGCCAGCAGTGACTGCCTACTAGCGGGGTTCTACAATGAGCAGTTCTTC. Its protein is CASSDCLLAGFYNEQFF. The rearrangement links TRBV6-4 to TRBJ2-1, with TRBD2 identical over 10 bases. Trimming at V came to 1 base and at J to 3 bases, leaving 6 bases not matched to a gene. Germline V gene data show CDR1 as MRHNA and CDR2 as SNTAGT. CDR3 size: 17 residues.